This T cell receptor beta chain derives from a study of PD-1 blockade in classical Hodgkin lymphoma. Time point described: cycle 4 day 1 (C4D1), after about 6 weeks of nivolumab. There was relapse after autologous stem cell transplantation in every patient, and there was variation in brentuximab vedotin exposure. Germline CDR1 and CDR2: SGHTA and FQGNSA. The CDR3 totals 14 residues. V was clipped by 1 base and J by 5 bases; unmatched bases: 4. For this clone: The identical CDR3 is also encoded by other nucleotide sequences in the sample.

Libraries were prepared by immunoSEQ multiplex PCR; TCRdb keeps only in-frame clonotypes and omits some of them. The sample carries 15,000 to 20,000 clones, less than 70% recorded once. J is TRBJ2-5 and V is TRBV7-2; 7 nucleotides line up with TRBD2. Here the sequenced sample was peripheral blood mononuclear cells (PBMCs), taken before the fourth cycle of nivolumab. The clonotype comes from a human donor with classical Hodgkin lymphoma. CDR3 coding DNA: TGTGCCAGCAGCTTAGGCGGGAGAAGGGAGACCCAGTACTTC. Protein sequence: CASSLGGRRETQYF.